The clone carrying this T cell receptor beta chain was seen more than once but under ten times. What it binds is not known. The data were taken from a study of CD8+ T cells in alopecia areata. Regarding the study as a whole: Alopecia totalis/universalis scalp especially showed more expanded CD8+ clones than normal scalp.

Reverse transcribed after extraction, RNA yielded cDNA as the sequencing template. Libraries were prepared by immunoSEQ multiplex PCR; TCRdb keeps only in-frame clonotypes and omits some of them. Here the sample spans almost 35,000 clones, roughly 53% being singletons. Trimming removed 6 bases from V and 7 bases from J; junction bases left unmatched: 10. The CDR3 spans 15 residues. The germline V gene has CDR1 MGHRA and CDR2 YSYEKL. Those with alopecia areata gave lesional scalp punch biopsies and peripheral blood. Sorting separated CD4+ and CD8+ T cells out of PBMCs. The chain carries TRBV4-1 and TRBJ2-1, with 9 bases identical to TRBD2. Sequencing used NKG2D-high CD8+ T cells sorted from blood. The sequence was collected from a human donor with alopecia areata. CDR3 nucleotides: TGCGCCAGCAGACCAGTAGCGGGAGCCCCGAATGAGCAGTTCTTC. As protein: CASRPVAGAPNEQFF.